The rows below give T cell receptor beta chains drawn from one sample of a study of shared clonotypes between healthy human individuals. Measured with immunoSEQ multiplex PCR; TCRdb has only the in-frame clones, and not every one. The top ten hold 1.4% of the sample, which has roughly 1,100,000 clones, around four fifths seen once. The source material was memory CD4+ T cells sorted from blood. These receptors were collected from a man younger than 35 in good health. The CDR3 runs from the conserved cysteine through the conserved F or W. Each record gives: clone size, J gene, D gene, V gene, CDR3 protein, CDR3 DNA. D genes are given only for firm matches. Only some rows state a clone size, as once, few, many or a class for expanded clones.

NA TRBJ2-1 NA TRBV18 CASSPPGSSYNVQFF TGTGCCAGCTCACCACCGGGCTCGTCCTACAATGTGCAGTTCTTC
NA TRBJ2-7 NA TRBV5-1 CASSLSPLYEQYF TGCGCCAGCAGCTTATCCCCCCTCTACGAGCAGTACTTC
NA TRBJ1-4 TRBD1 TRBV10-3 CAISASDREGEKLFF TGTGCCATCAGTGCCTCTGACAGGGAAGGTGAAAAACTGTTTTTT
once TRBJ2-2 NA TRBV7-2 CASSSATTGELFF TGTGCCAGCAGCTCCGCGACCACCGGGGAGCTGTTTTTT
NA TRBJ1-2 NA TRBV9 CASSVSGRPNYGYTF TGTGCCAGCAGCGTATCAGGGAGACCTAACTATGGCTACACCTTC
NA TRBJ1-1 NA TRBV18 CASSPRPGLGAEAFF TGTGCCAGCTCACCAAGGCCGGGCCTGGGAGCTGAAGCTTTCTTT
NA TRBJ2-7 NA TRBV5-1 CASNWGARTYEQYF TGCGCCAGCAATTGGGGGGCGCGCACCTACGAGCAGTACTTC
NA TRBJ1-2 NA TRBV5-1 CASSLDLFREGYYGYTF TGCGCCAGCAGCTTGGATTTGTTCAGGGAGGGCTACTATGGCTACACCTTC
NA TRBJ2-2 NA TRBV10-1 CASSPGLKNTGELFF TGCGCCAGCAGTCCGGGGCTGAAGAACACCGGGGAGCTGTTTTTT
once TRBJ2-7 TRBD2 TRBV5-1 CASSLDSGVAYEQYF TGCGCCAGCAGCTTAGATAGCGGGGTCGCCTACGAGCAGTACTTC
many TRBJ2-2 TRBD2 TRBV5-4 CASSSGTSGGAGELFF TGTGCCAGCAGCTCCGGGACTAGCGGGGGGGCCGGGGAGCTGTTTTTT
NA TRBJ2-3 TRBD2 TRBV25-1 CASSELRGTSGDTQYF TGTGCCAGCAGTGAACTCCGGGGGACTAGCGGAGATACGCAGTATTTT
NA TRBJ2-7 TRBD1 TRBV7-2 CASRGGTGGQAAYEQYF TGTGCCAGCAGAGGCGGGACAGGGGGCCAAGCCGCCTACGAGCAGTACTTC
few TRBJ1-5 NA TRBV28 CASSPGINQPQHF TGTGCCAGCAGTCCAGGGATCAATCAGCCCCAGCATTTT
NA TRBJ1-3 TRBD1 TRBV28 CASSSGQQKAGNTIYF TGTGCCAGCAGTTCGGGACAGCAAAAGGCTGGAAACACCATATATTTT
NA TRBJ2-2 NA TRBV27 CASRPQGGENTGELFF TGTGCCAGCAGACCGCAGGGGGGCGAGAACACCGGGGAGCTGTTTTTT
once TRBJ2-7 NA TRBV10-3 CAISESVGGEQYF TGTGCCATCAGTGAGTCGGTGGGGGGCGAGCAGTACTTC
NA TRBJ2-7 TRBD2 TRBV6-6 CASTIAGGSYEQYF TGTGCCAGCACCATAGCGGGAGGTTCGTACGAGCAGTACTTC
few TRBJ2-7 NA TRBV19 CASSIRGANMDEQYF TGTGCCAGTAGTATTCGGGGGGCAAATATGGACGAGCAGTACTTC
once TRBJ1-1 TRBD1 TRBV11-2 CASSRQGVGTEAFF TGTGCCAGCAGCCGACAGGGGGTGGGTACTGAAGCTTTCTTT
NA TRBJ2-3 NA TRBV7-9 CASSRPGGDTQYF TGTGCCAGCAGCCGGCCAGGGGGGGATACGCAGTATTTT
NA TRBJ2-7 NA TRBV6-5 CASTETGRWYF TGTGCCAGCACCGAAACGGGTCGTTGGTACTTC
NA TRBJ1-2 TRBD1 TRBV2 CASSWGGGHYGYTF TGTGCCAGCAGTTGGGGAGGGGGCCATTATGGCTACACCTTC
NA TRBJ1-5 NA TRBV6-5 CASSPDGSRQPQHF TGTGCCAGCAGCCCCGATGGCTCCCGGCAGCCCCAGCATTTT
few TRBJ2-7 TRBD2 TRBV7-9 CASSYTGLASYEQYF TGTGCCAGCAGCTACACGGGACTAGCATCCTACGAGCAGTACTTC
once TRBJ1-4 TRBD1 TRBV2 CASSGRTGKGNEKLFF TGTGCCAGCAGTGGACGGACAGGGAAGGGTAATGAAAAACTGTTTTTT
many TRBJ1-2 NA TRBV7-2 CASSLELGQVYGYTF TGTGCCAGCAGCTTAGAGTTAGGACAAGTCTATGGCTACACCTTC
NA TRBJ2-3 NA TRBV21-1 CATLGEGRSNTQYF TGTGCCACCCTCGGGGAGGGCCGGTCGAATACGCAGTATTTT
NA TRBJ2-5 NA TRBV7-6 CASSLSGETQYF TGTGCCAGCAGCTTGTCCGGCGAGACCCAGTACTTC
NA TRBJ1-6 NA TRBV7-6 CASTRESSYNSPLHF TGTGCCAGCACCCGAGAAAGCTCCTATAATTCACCCCTCCACTTT
NA TRBJ1-1 TRBD1 TRBV29-1 CSGDRGSTEAFF TGCAGCGGCGACAGGGGGAGCACTGAAGCTTTCTTT
NA TRBJ2-7 NA TRBV2 CASRTGPGTYEQYF TGTGCCAGCAGGACGGGACCAGGCACGTACGAGCAGTACTTC
few TRBJ2-1 NA TRBV29-1 CSVVRGTYNEQFF TGCAGCGTTGTAAGGGGCACCTACAATGAGCAGTTCTTC
NA TRBJ2-1 NA TRBV13 CASSLGPFLGNEQFF TGTGCCAGCAGCTTAGGCCCATTCCTAGGCAATGAGCAGTTCTTC
NA TRBJ2-3 TRBD1 TRBV19 CASSTRDRVTDTQYF TGTGCCAGTAGCACCCGGGACAGGGTCACAGATACGCAGTATTTT
NA TRBJ2-5 NA TRBV29-1 CSVVLAVWGETQYF TGCAGCGTTGTCCTGGCGGTGTGGGGTGAGACCCAGTACTTC
NA TRBJ1-1 TRBD1 TRBV6-1 CASRGRQGANTEAFF TGTGCCAGCAGGGGGAGACAGGGCGCGAACACTGAAGCTTTCTTT